The 20 T cell receptor beta chains in this list originate from one sample, sequenced in a study of T cells in women clearing cervical HPV infection. TCRdb keeps only in-frame clones here, not all; method: immunoSEQ multiplex PCR. The sample's table shows about 39,000 clones. Sequenced: blood buffy coat. Source of these receptors: a woman between 18 and 70 years old with a cervical HPV16 infection that either progressed to CIN3+ or cleared (not recorded which).

Regarding this clone: Read coverage stops 3 residues before the CDR3 terminus; the germline J gene supplies the remainder. This sequence joins TRBV7-2 and TRBJ2-2, with a possible D match to TRBD1 (6 bases). Germline CDR1 SGHTA, CDR2 FQGNSA. The V and J ends lost 4 bases and 4 bases respectively, with 13 bases between them. This CDR3 has 15 amino acids. CDR3 region: CASSYQGRGTGELFF. The part of the CDR3 DNA that was read is TGTGCCAGCAGCTATCAGGGGCGCGGCACCGGGGAG.

Points on this clone: The junction shows a germline mismatch at one end, possibly a read error. The CDR3 goes on 3 residues after the read ends, and that part is filled in from the germline J gene. V gene TRBV7-7 combines with J gene TRBJ1-2; a weak D match, TRBD1 (5 bases). The germline V gene has CDR1 SSHAT and CDR2 FNYEAQ (reference sequence). The CDR3 is made up of 14 amino acids. Incomplete CDR3 DNA: TGTGCTAGCAGCTTTGGCAGGGACTACAATGAC. It encodes CASSFGRDYND. The entire CDR3 sequence reads CASSFGRDYNDYTF.

Note on this clone: The CDR3 end is not reached by the read, which stops 3 residues before it; the germline J gene fills it in. The chain is built from TRBV19 and TRBJ1-2; D ambiguous. Germline loops: CDR1 LNHDA, CDR2 SQIVND (reference sequence). The CDR3 consists of 15 residues. CDR3 residues: CASSTPLREYNDYTF. The CDR3 bases that were read are TGTGCCAGTAGTACCCCACTGCGGGAATACAATGAC.

Comments on this clone: The read stops 3 residues short of the end of the CDR3; the missing end is completed from the germline J gene. This sequence joins TRBV7-3 and TRBJ2-5, with 9 bases matching TRBD1. This CDR3 is built from 14 residues. The germline V gene has CDR1 SGHTA and CDR2 FQGTGA. Unmatched junction bases numbered 4, after V lost 3 bases and J lost 5 bases. The CDR3 loop is CASSFTGGGETQYF. The CDR3 DNA, read in part, is TGTGCCAGCAGCTTCACAGGGGGCGGGGAGACC. Drawing the rest from reference TRBV7-3 and TRBJ2-5, the complete variable domain is GAGVSQTPSNKVTEKGKYVELRCDPISGHTALYWYRQSLGQGPEFLIYFQGTGAADDSGLPNDRFFAVRPEGSVSTLKIQRTERGDSAVYLCASSFTGGGETQYFGPGTRLLVL.

The CDR3 bases that were read are TGCAGTGCTCCCGGACAGGATAATTCACCC. Its translation: CSAPGQDNSP. From start to end, the CDR3 is CSAPGQDNSPLHF. J is TRBJ1-6 and V is TRBV20-1, with 7 bases matching TRBD1. Coverage ceases 3 residues before the CDR3 finishes, and the germline J gene fills in the end. This CDR3 has 13 amino acids. In germline, CDR1 is DFQATT, CDR2 SNEGSKA (reference sequence). The ends lost 5 bases at V and 5 bases at J; junction bases unmatched: 3.

Details on this clone: The read is 3 residues too short to cover the CDR3 end, so that end is filled in from the germline J gene. The rearrangement joins TRBV19 to TRBJ1-2; TRBD1 might be the D (5 bases). This CDR3 has 14 residues. CDR1 and CDR2 (germline): LNHDA, SQIVND (reference sequence). CDR3 bases read: TGTGCCAGTAGTCTCCTCGGACAATTCTACGAC. Its translation is CASSLLGQFYD. The full CDR3 is CASSLLGQFYDYTF.

Concerning this clone itself: The read finishes 3 residues shy of the CDR3 end, and the germline J gene is used to complete it. The chain is built from TRBV6-2 or TRBV6-3 and TRBJ1-2; a weak D match, TRBD1 (6 bases). Germline-derived CDR1 and CDR2 are MNHEY and SVGEGT. The CDR3 spans 15 residues. Trimming pared 6 bases from V and 4 bases from J, leaving 18 bases between. The part of the CDR3 DNA that was read is TGTGCCAGCAGAACCCCGGGGCCCAGGGGCTATGGC. This translates into CASRTPGPRGYG. The full CDR3 sequence reads CASRTPGPRGYGYTF.

Concerning this clone itself: The read ends 3 residues early relative to the CDR3; the germline J gene fills the gap. The rearrangement uses TRBV28 and TRBJ2-1; 11 bases are shared with TRBD1. From germline, CDR1 is MDHEN and CDR2 SYDVKM. The V segment lost 4 bases and the J segment 8 bases; nucleotides outside the gene matches: 4. The CDR3 is made up of 14 amino acids. CDR3 residues: CASSSGTGGHEQFF. The CDR3 DNA, read in part, is TGTGCCAGCAGTTCCGGGACAGGGGGGCATGAG.

Notes on this clone: With the read ending 3 residues before the CDR3 end, the germline J gene is used to fill in that end. V and J are TRBV19 and TRBJ2-4; 8 bases are shared with TRBD1. The CDR3 spans 15 residues. Germline CDR1 is LNHDA and CDR2 is SQIVND (reference sequence). Incomplete CDR3 DNA: TGTGCCAGTAGATCCACAGGGGGGATTAGCTATGGT. Amino acid sequence: CASRSTGGISYG. The whole CDR3 sequence reads CASRSTGGISYGQYF.

Turning to this clone: The CDR3 goes on 3 residues after the read ends, and that part is filled in from the germline J gene. The rearrangement links TRBV7-9 to TRBJ2-5; 8 nucleotides agree with TRBD1. The V segment lost 0 bases and the J segment 5 bases; nucleotides outside the gene matches: 2. CDR1 and CDR2 (germline): SEHNR, FQNEAQ (reference sequence). The CDR3 sequence is 14 residues long. Incomplete CDR3 DNA: TGTGCCAGCAGCTTAGCGCGACAGGGGGAGACC. Translated, it gives CASSLARQGET. The entire CDR3 is CASSLARQGETQYF. The entire variable domain, with the rest obtained from reference TRBV7-9 and TRBJ2-5, is as follows: DTGVSQNPRHKITKRGQNVTFRCDPISEHNRLYWYRQTLGQGPEFLTYFQNEAQLEKSRLLSDRFSAERPKGSFSTLEIQRTEQGDSAMYLCASSLARQGETQYFGPGTRLLVL.

About this clone itself: Sequencing ends 3 residues short of the CDR3 end; the germline J gene provides the rest. V is TRBV6-1 and J is TRBJ1-5; no firm D call. The V gene lost 4 bases and the J gene lost 6 bases, with 16 bases spanning the gap. CDR3 size: 15 residues. The V gene's germline CDR1 is MNHNS and CDR2 SASEGT. CDR3 sequence: CASSVGQVESQPQHF. CDR3 DNA, as far as it was read: TGTGCCAGCAGTGTGGGCCAGGTAGAATCTCAGCCC.

As regards this clone: The read terminates 3 residues ahead of where the CDR3 ends, so the germline J gene completes it. This chain links TRBV19 with TRBJ2-3; perhaps TRBD1 as D (6 bases). Looked up from germline, CDR1 is LNHDA and CDR2 is SQIVND (reference sequence). The CDR3 extends over 15 amino acids. CDR3 sequence reads: CASSFTTGFNQPQYF. The CDR3 bases that were read are TGTGCCAGTAGTTTCACGACAGGTTTCAATCAGCCG.

As concerns this clone: The read ends 3 residues before the CDR3 terminus; that terminus is restored from the germline J gene. The V gene is TRBV5-6, the J gene TRBJ2-2, with TRBD1 matching over 7 bases. In germline, CDR1 is SGHDT, CDR2 YYEEEE. CDR3 length: 15 amino acids. The DNA read from the CDR3 is TGTGCCAGCAGCCGGGACAGAGGAACTAATGAAAAG. Translation: CASSRDRGTNEK. The complete CDR3 sequence is CASSRDRGTNEKLFF.

Concerning this clone: At one of its ends the junction is not consistent with the germline gene, which may arise from a read error. The read ends 3 residues early relative to the CDR3; the germline J gene fills the gap. Other DNA sequences from this sample encode an identical CDR3 as well. The V and J genes are TRBV7-2 and TRBJ1-3; weak D call: TRBD1 (5 bases). CDR1 and CDR2 (germline): SGHTA, FQGNSA. The CDR3 length is 15 residues. The CDR3: CASSFLGQLGNTIYF. The DNA read from the CDR3 is TGTGCCAGCAGCTTTTTGGGGCAGCTCGGAAACACA.

About this clone: The read terminates 3 residues before the CDR3 end, so the remaining end is supplied by the germline J gene. The V gene is TRBV30, the J gene TRBJ2-2; tentatively, D is TRBD1 (6 bases). CDR3 length equals 14 residues. Looked up from germline, CDR1 is GTSNPN and CDR2 is SVGIG (reference sequence). CDR3 residues: CAWSVGGEVEKLFF. CDR3 bases read: TGTGCCTGGAGTGTAGGGGGAGAAGTGGAAAAG.

On this clone itself: The DNA ends 3 residues before the CDR3 does, and the rest of the CDR3 is filled in from the germline J gene. V and J are TRBV7-6 and TRBJ2-7, with 8 bases fitting TRBD1. The CDR3 covers 13 residues. Germline loops: CDR1 SGHVS, CDR2 FNYEAQ. J was trimmed by 6 bases and V by 5 bases; bases with no gene match: 6. The CDR3 spells CASSDGQGGEQYF. CDR3 DNA, as far as it was read: TGTGCCAGCAGCGACGGACAGGGCGGCGAG.

As concerns this clone: Read data end 3 residues before the CDR3 end; the end is taken from the germline J gene. The gene calls are TRBV20-1 and TRBJ2-7; possibly TRBD1 or TRBD2 for D (5 bases each). The V end was cut by 2 bases, the J end by 6 bases, with 23 bases between. The CDR3 has 16 residues. Germline V lookup: CDR1 DFQATT, CDR2 SNEGSKA (reference sequence). Here the CDR3 reads CSARPPLRGTSVEQYF. The sequenced CDR3 bases are TGCAGTGCTAGACCCCCGCTGAGGGGTACGTCTGTCGAG.

Points on this clone: With the read ending 3 residues before the CDR3 end, the germline J gene is used to fill in that end. The identical CDR3 is also encoded by other nucleotide sequences in the sample. The rearrangement joins TRBV18 to TRBJ1-3, with 10 bases matching TRBD1. J was trimmed by 0 bases and V by 4 bases; bases with no gene match: 15. The CDR3 totals 20 residues. The germline CDR1 and CDR2 sequences are KGHSH and LQKENI. The CDR3 sequence is CASSHPGQGSTVSSGNTIYF. The sequenced CDR3 bases are TGTGCCAGCTCACATCCGGGACAGGGGTCTACGGTCTCCTCTGGAAACACC.

On this clone itself: The read ends 3 residues shy of where the CDR3 ends; the end is completed using the germline J gene. J is TRBJ2-2 and V is TRBV3-1 (or the pseudogene TRBV3-2); a possible D gene is TRBD1 (5 bases). The germline V gene has CDR1 LGHDT and CDR2 YNNKEL (reference sequence). Trimming pared 5 bases from V and 2 bases from J, leaving 15 bases between. This CDR3 is built from 16 residues. The CDR3 is CASSLLGARNTGELFF. CDR3 bases read: TGTGCCAGCAGCTTACTTGGGGCCAGAAACACCGGGGAG.

CDR3 protein: CASGLDRYNDYTF. Partial CDR3 DNA: TGTGCTAGTGGCCTGGACAGGTACAATGAC. The chain uses TRBV12-5 and TRBJ1-2; 7 bases are a match to TRBD1. The read finishes 3 residues shy of the CDR3 end, and the germline J gene is used to complete it. The CDR3 spans 13 residues. The germline V gene encodes CDR1 LGHNT and CDR2 FRNRAP.